This T cell receptor beta chain was found in a study of blood T cell repertoires in COVID-19. Profiling relied on immunoSEQ multiplex PCR, and the TCRdb table lists in-frame clones only, not all of them. This sample yields around 290,000 clones, of which approximately 86% are seen a single time; 2.6% belongs to the top ten. CDR3 length equals 17 residues. Germline-derived CDR1 and CDR2 are SGHDT and YYEEEE. V was clipped by 1 base and J by 0 bases, with 11 bases between them. The gene calls are TRBV5-6 and TRBJ1-6; D ambiguous. Sequencing was performed on PBMCs or T cells enriched from blood (not recorded which). The origin of this receptor is a woman in her late teens or twenties who had recovered from COVID-19. The CDR3 coding sequence is TGTGCCAGCAGCTTGTCCCCGTCCTTCTCCTATAATTCACCCCTCCACTTT. This translates into CASSLSPSFSYNSPLHF.